This T cell receptor beta chain was sequenced in a study of blood T cell repertoires in COVID-19. Trimming left V 6 bases short and J 1 base short, with 12 bases between. CDR3 size: 14 residues. The germline CDR1 and CDR2 sequences are LGHNT and FRNRAP. This clone was observed once. Generated by immunoSEQ multiplex PCR, the TCRdb table keeps only in-frame clones and is missing some. The sample contains 150,000 or so clones, 85% to 90% of which appear only once. The sequence came from a woman aged 55-75 years with acute or convalescent COVID-19. The chain has TRBV12-5 and TRBJ1-1; D remains ambiguous. Sequenced: peripheral blood. The CDR3 DNA sequence: TGTGCTAGTGGCCCAAGGGAGGGGAACACTGAAGCTTTCTTT. This gives the protein CASGPREGNTEAFF.